The 18 T cell receptor beta chains listed next were all sequenced from one sample in a study of cytotoxic CD8 clonotypes in ibrutinib-treated CLL. Here immunoSEQ multiplex PCR was the method, and the copy in TCRdb shows in-frame clones only, minus some. The data show around 330,000 clones, around 66% seen once. The sample in question was PBMCs, obtained after 36 months of ibrutinib treatment. These receptors were obtained from a human donor with chronic lymphocytic leukemia.

The V call is TRBV29-1, the J call TRBJ1-2; possibly TRBD1 for D (6 bases). Germline CDR1 SQVTM, CDR2 ANQGSEA. This CDR3 spans 13 amino acids. V dropped 4 bases and J dropped 4 bases, with 13 bases sitting between them. CDR3 sequence (DNA): TGCAGCGTTGGGACAGAGGGGCTCTATGGCTACACCTTC. Its protein product is CSVGTEGLYGYTF.

The chain joins TRBV2 to TRBJ1-5; no clear D gene. Germline V CDR1 and CDR2: SNHLY, FYNNEI. V was trimmed by 6 bases and J by 4 bases, leaving 10 bases between them. CDR3 length: 13 amino acids. The CDR3 nucleotides read TGTGCCAGCAGGGACGCGGCGAATCAGCCCCAGCATTTT. Translation: CASRDAANQPQHF.

This clone appeared a single time. The CDR3 sequence: CASSPYPIHNYGYTF. For the CDR3, the DNA is TGTGCCAGCAGCCCCTACCCTATACATAACTATGGCTACACCTTC. The chain combines TRBV11-3 with TRBJ1-2; D unclear. Germline CDR1 is SGHNT and CDR2 is YENEEA. The CDR3 loop spans 15 amino acids. Trimming stripped 5 bases from V and 1 base from J, with 14 bases between.

V is TRBV11-2 and J is TRBJ2-1, with 8 bases that match TRBD2. J gave up 5 bases and V 3 bases, and 6 bases lay outside the gene matches. This CDR3 is built from 15 residues. The germline gives CDR1 SGHAT, CDR2 FQNNGV. The CDR3 protein is CASSFSGIPDNEQFF. CDR3 bases: TGTGCCAGCAGCTTTAGCGGGATCCCTGACAATGAGCAGTTCTTC. Full variable domain (missing parts from reference TRBV11-2 and TRBJ2-1): EAGVAQSPRYKIIEKRQSVAFWCNPISGHATLYWYQQILGQGPKLLIQFQNNGVVDDSQLPKDRFSAERLKGVDSTLKIQPAKLEDSAVYLCASSFSGIPDNEQFFGPGTRLTVL.

V is TRBV5-1 and J is TRBJ1-2; TRBD1 aligns across 9 bases. CDR3 size: 18 residues. Losses at the gene ends were 3 bases for V and 4 bases for J; bases not matched to a gene: 16. The V gene's germline CDR1 is SGHRS and CDR2 YFSETQ. For the CDR3, the DNA is TGCGCCAGCAGCTACACAGGGGGCGCGACACCCGGGCCCTATGGCTACACCTTC. Its translation: CASSYTGGATPGPYGYTF.

This chain links TRBV29-1 with TRBJ2-5, with TRBD2 matching 13 bases. The CDR3 extends over 15 amino acids. V lost 6 bases to trimming and J lost 5 bases; unmatched junction nucleotides: 9. Germline V gene data show CDR1 as SQVTM and CDR2 as ANQGSEA. The DNA for the CDR3 is TGCAGCGTAATACTCGGACTAGCGGGGGATGAGACCCAGTACTTC. This translates into CSVILGLAGDETQYF.

The chain couples TRBV7-8 to TRBJ2-7, with 7 bases that match TRBD2. Germline CDR1 SGHVS, CDR2 FQNEAQ. There are 14 residues in the CDR3. V lost 3 bases to trimming and J lost 2 bases; unmatched junction nucleotides: 4. As DNA, the CDR3 is TGTGCCAGCAGCTTCCCCGGGACTACCTACGAGCAGTACTTC. Protein product: CASSFPGTTYEQYF.

The chain uses TRBV11-2 and TRBJ1-5, with unresolved D. Germline lookup yields CDR1 SGHAT and CDR2 FQNNGV. The CDR3 contains 13 residues. V shed 5 bases and J shed 9 bases, with 14 bases lying between them. Written as DNA, the CDR3 is TGTGCCAGCAGCGACCCTTCAACTGGGCCCCAGCATTTT. This codes for CASSDPSTGPQHF.

The CDR3 protein is CASSLVSTVRHYEQYF. The CDR3, as DNA: TGTGCCAGCAGCTTAGTGTCCACAGTCCGACACTACGAGCAGTACTTC. The rearrangement uses TRBV11-2 and TRBJ2-7; unclear D gene. This CDR3 region has 16 residues. Germline V gene lookup returns CDR1 SGHAT and CDR2 FQNNGV. V was trimmed by 1 base and J by 3 bases, leaving 16 bases between them. Complete variable domain (other parts from reference TRBV11-2 and TRBJ2-7): EAGVAQSPRYKIIEKRQSVAFWCNPISGHATLYWYQQILGQGPKLLIQFQNNGVVDDSQLPKDRFSAERLKGVDSTLKIQPAKLEDSAVYLCASSLVSTVRHYEQYFGPGTRLTVT.

This clone was detected only once. The CDR3 sequence: CASSLEGSGTEAFF. For the CDR3, the DNA is TGCGCCAGCAGCTTGGAGGGTTCGGGGACTGAAGCTTTCTTT. The chain links TRBV5-1 to TRBJ1-1; no firm D call. The CDR3 is 14 amino acids. The V and J ends lost 0 bases and 5 bases respectively, with 11 bases between them. CDR1 is SGHRS, CDR2 YFSETQ, per germline.

The chain combines TRBV4-1 with TRBJ2-1, with 7 bases fitting TRBD1. V gave up 0 bases and J gave up 4 bases; unmatched junction bases: 6. This CDR3 has 16 amino acids. Germline-derived CDR1 and CDR2 are MGHRA and YSYEKL. CDR3 region: CASSQDTRQGYNEQFF. The CDR3 DNA is TGCGCCAGCAGCCAAGATACCCGACAGGGTTACAATGAGCAGTTCTTC.

The chain employs TRBV5-6 and TRBJ2-7; 11 bases align to TRBD2. There are 14 residues in the CDR3. From germline, CDR1 is SGHDT and CDR2 YYEEEE. Unmatched junction bases numbered 3, after V lost 3 bases and J lost 4 bases. The CDR3 region has the DNA TGTGCCAGCAGCTCGGGACTAGCGGATTACGAGCAGTACTTC. Protein sequence: CASSSGLADYEQYF. Complete variable domain (other parts from reference TRBV5-6 and TRBJ2-7): DAGVTQSPTHLIKTRGQQVTLRCSPKSGHDTVSWYQQALGQGPQFIFQYYEEEERQRGNFPDRFSGHQFPNYSSELNVNALLLGDSALYLCASSSGLADYEQYFGPGTRLTVT.

This clone was found a few times. The V call is TRBV2, the J call TRBJ1-5, with 8 bases that match TRBD1. Germline CDR1 and CDR2: SNHLY and FYNNEI. CDR3 length: 15 amino acids. J lost 5 bases, V lost 4 bases, and 7 bases had no gene match. This CDR3 reads CASSGRTGSDQPQHF. The CDR3 nucleotides are TGTGCCAGCAGTGGTCGGACAGGGAGCGATCAGCCCCAGCATTTT.

The chain uses TRBV9 and TRBJ2-3; 8 bases are a match to TRBD2. CDR1 and CDR2 (germline): SGDLS, YYNGEE. V shed 4 bases and J 3 bases; nucleotides not matched to a gene: 13. The CDR3 covers 17 residues. The CDR3 DNA sequence: TGTGCCAGCAGCATATCTCAGGGGACTAGAAGTACAGATACGCAGTATTTT. It codes for CASSISQGTRSTDTQYF.

This clone is a singleton in its sample. V and J are TRBV30 and TRBJ2-5; D tentatively reads TRBD1 or TRBD2 (5 bases each). CDR1 and CDR2 from the germline V gene are GTSNPN and SVGIG (reference sequence). Trimming took off 8 bases at V and 5 bases at J, with 27 bases between the two ends. This CDR3 contains 16 residues. The CDR3 sequence is CAGGLRGHNTWETQYF. The CDR3 DNA is TGTGCCGGGGGTTTGAGGGGCCACAACACCTGGGAGACCCAGTACTTC.

The chain recombines TRBV4-1 with TRBJ1-4; 11 bases agree with TRBD1. Trimming cost V 0 bases and J 7 bases; bases outside gene matches: 4. The CDR3 is 16 residues long. CDR1 MGHRA and CDR2 YSYEKL come from the germline V gene. CDR3 amino acids: CASSQEMDRGLEKLFF. In DNA, the CDR3 is TGCGCCAGCAGCCAAGAGATGGACAGGGGGCTTGAAAAACTGTTTTTT.

The V call is TRBV9, the J call TRBJ2-5, with D possibly matching TRBD1 (6 bases). In germline, CDR1 is SGDLS, CDR2 YYNGEE. The CDR3 has 15 residues. V shed 0 bases and J shed 7 bases, with 16 bases lying between them. CDR3 sequence reads: CASSVVETGWGTQYF. DNA of the CDR3: TGTGCCAGCAGCGTAGTAGAAACAGGGTGGGGGACCCAGTACTTC.

The chain has TRBV9 and TRBJ2-5; a possible D gene is TRBD1 (7 bases). Germline loops: CDR1 SGDLS, CDR2 YYNGEE. V was clipped by 0 bases and J by 5 bases, with 11 bases between them. This CDR3 spans 14 amino acids. Here the CDR3 reads CASSVGRGLETQYF. CDR3 sequence (DNA): TGTGCCAGCAGCGTAGGGAGGGGGCTGGAGACCCAGTACTTC.